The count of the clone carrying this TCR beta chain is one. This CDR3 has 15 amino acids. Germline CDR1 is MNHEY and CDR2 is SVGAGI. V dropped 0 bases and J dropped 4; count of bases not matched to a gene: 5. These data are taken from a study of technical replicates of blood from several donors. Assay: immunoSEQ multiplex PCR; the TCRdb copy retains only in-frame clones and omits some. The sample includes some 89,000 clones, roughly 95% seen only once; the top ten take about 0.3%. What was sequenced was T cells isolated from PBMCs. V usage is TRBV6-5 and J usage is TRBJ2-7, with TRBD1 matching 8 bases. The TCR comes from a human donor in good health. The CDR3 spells CASSYSTGGPYEQYF. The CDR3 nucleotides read TGTGCCAGCAGTTACTCTACAGGGGGACCTTACGAGCAGTACTTC.